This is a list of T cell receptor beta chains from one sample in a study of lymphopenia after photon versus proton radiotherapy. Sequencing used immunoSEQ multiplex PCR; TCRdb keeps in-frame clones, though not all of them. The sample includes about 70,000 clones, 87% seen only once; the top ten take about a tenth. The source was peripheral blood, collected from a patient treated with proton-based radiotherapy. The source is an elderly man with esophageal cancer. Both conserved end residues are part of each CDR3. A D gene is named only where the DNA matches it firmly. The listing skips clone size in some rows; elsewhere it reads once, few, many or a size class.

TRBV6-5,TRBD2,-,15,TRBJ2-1,TGTGCCAGCAGTTACTTCGGGACTAGTCGCGTTGAGCAGTTCTTC,CASSYFGTSRVEQFF
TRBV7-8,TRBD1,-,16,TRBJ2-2,TGTGCCAGCAGCTTATGGGCAGGGGGCTACACCGGGGAGCTGTTTTTT,CASSLWAGGYTGELFF
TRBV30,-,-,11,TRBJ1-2,TGTGCCTGGACCCCGGCCTATGGCTACACCTTC,CAWTPAYGYTF
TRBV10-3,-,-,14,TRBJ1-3,TGTGCCATGAAACAGGAGCTCTCTGGAAACACCATATATTTT,CAMKQELSGNTIYF
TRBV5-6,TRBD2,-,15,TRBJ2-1,TGTGCCAGCAGCTTGGGGACTAGCTTCTACAATGAGCAGTTCTTC,CASSLGTSFYNEQFF
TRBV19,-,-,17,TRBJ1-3,TGTGCCAGTAGTTTCTTGCGGACAGCGAGCTCTGGAAACACCATATATTTT,CASSFLRTASSGNTIYF
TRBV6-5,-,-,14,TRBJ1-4,TGTGCCAGCAAACGAACAGCGGATGGAGAAAAACTGTTTTTT,CASKRTADGEKLFF
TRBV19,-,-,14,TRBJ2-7,TGTGCCAGTTCTTGGCAGGGTAGGGCCTACGAGCAGTACTTC,CASSWQGRAYEQYF
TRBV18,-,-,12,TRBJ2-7,TGTGCCAGCTCACCAGGGGGCTACGAGCAGTACTTC,CASSPGGYEQYF
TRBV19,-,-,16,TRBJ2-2,TGTGCCAGTAGTATAGGTTTTCCGCAGGGGAGTGAGGAGCTGTTTTTT,CASSIGFPQGSEELFF
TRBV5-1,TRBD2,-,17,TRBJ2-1,TGCGCCAGCAGCCAAGGGACTAGCGGGAGCTCCTACAATGAGCAGTTCTTC,CASSQGTSGSSYNEQFF
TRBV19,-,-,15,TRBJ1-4,TGTGCCAGTAGTATCGCCAGGGGATATAATGAAAAACTGTTTTTT,CASSIARGYNEKLFF
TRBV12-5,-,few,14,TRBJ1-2,TGTGCTAGTGGTTTGCAGGGAAGGAACTATGGCTACACCTTC,CASGLQGRNYGYTF
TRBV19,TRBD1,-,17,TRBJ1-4,TGTGCCAGTAGACATTCGGGACAGGGGTTACCTAATGAAAAACTGTTTTTT,CASRHSGQGLPNEKLFF
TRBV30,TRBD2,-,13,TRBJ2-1,TGTGCCTGGAGCCCCGGGACTAGCAATGAGCAGTTCTTC,CAWSPGTSNEQFF
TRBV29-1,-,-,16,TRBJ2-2,TGCAGCGTTGAACGGGGGCGGGGAGGGAACACCGGGGAGCTGTTTTTT,CSVERGRGGNTGELFF
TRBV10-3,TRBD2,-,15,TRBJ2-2,TGTGCCATCAAAGTTGGGGAGGGACACACCGGGGAGCTGTTTTTT,CAIKVGEGHTGELFF
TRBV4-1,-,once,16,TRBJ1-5,TGCGCCAGCAGCATCCAGAGCGGGGTTTTCAATCAGCCCCAGCATTTT,CASSIQSGVFNQPQHF
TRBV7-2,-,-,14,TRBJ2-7,TGTGCCAGCAGCCGGGACGGCTCCTCCTACGAGCAGTACTTC,CASSRDGSSYEQYF
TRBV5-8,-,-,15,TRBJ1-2,TGTGCCAGCAGCTTGGTCCCGATTTCGAACTATGGCTACACCTTC,CASSLVPISNYGYTF
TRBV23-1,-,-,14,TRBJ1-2,TGCGCCAGCAGTCAGGACAGAACTAACTATGGCTACACCTTC,CASSQDRTNYGYTF
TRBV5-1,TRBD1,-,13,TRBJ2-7,TGCGCCACGGGGACAGGGGGTTCCTACGAGCAGTACTTC,CATGTGGSYEQYF